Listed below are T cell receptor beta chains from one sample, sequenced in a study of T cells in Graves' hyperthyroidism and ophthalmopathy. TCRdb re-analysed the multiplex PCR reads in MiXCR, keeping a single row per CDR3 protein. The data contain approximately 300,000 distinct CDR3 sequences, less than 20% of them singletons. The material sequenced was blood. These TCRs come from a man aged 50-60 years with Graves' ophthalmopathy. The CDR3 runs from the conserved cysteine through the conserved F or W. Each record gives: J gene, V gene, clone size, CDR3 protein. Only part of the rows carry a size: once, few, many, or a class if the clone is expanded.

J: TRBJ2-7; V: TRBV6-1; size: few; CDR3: CASRNNFYEQYF
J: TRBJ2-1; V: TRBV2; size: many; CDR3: CATESSGGPNEQFF
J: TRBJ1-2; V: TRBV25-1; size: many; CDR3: CASSPRAIRGQGNYGYTF
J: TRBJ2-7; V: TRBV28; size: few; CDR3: CASSLAGGRGYEQYF
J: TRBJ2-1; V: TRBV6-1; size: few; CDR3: CASRTTGGRTNEQFF
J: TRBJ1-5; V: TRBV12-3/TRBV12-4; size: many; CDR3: CASSWGAGNQPQHF
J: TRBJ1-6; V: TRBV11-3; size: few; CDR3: CASSLAENSPLHF
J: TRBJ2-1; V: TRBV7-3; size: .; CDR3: CASSPTAGGSNEQFF
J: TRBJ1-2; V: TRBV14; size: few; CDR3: CANSQDMTAYGYTF
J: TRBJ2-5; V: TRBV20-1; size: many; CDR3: CSAIDLGAGDRETQYF
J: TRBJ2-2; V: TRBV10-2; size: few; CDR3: CASSGTGGFTGELFF
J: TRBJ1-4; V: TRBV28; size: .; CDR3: CASRGDFEEKLFF
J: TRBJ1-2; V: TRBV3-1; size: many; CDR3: CASSQDPKVYGYTF
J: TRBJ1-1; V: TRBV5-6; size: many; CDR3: CASSLRSRLNTEAFF
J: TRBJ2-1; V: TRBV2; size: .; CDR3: CASSELAGGPRGQFF
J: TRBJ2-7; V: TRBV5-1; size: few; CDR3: CASSLPGTASYEQYF
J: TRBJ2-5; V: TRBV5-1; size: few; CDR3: CASSRAGDAETQYF
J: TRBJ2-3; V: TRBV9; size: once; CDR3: CASSPALSGSRDTQYF
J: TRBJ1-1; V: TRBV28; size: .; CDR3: CASSFPGTGNGAFF
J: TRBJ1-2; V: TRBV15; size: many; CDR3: CATSRERGRYYGYTF
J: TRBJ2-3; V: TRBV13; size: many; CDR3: CASSPPSGTTTDTQYF
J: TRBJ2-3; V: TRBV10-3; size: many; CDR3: CAISESDGRTDTQYF
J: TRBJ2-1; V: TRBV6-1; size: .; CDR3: CASSDHLWEYGYNEQFF
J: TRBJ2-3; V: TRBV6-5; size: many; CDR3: CASSYPGTDTQYF
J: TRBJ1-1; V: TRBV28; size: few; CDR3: CASSQQGLNTEAFF
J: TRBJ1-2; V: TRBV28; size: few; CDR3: CASSTGPGYTF
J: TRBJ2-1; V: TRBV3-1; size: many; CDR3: CATKTNTDSQGVNEQFF
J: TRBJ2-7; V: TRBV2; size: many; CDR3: CASSFPAAGQPYEQYF
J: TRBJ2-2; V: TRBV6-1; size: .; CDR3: CASRISMAGELFF
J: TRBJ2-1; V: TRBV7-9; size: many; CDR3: CASSLLREGHNEQFF
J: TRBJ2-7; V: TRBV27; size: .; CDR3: CASSSGRREQYF
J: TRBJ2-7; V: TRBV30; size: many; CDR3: CAWSVRGALGEQYF
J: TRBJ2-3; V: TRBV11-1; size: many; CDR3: CASSLMGGGGTDTQYF
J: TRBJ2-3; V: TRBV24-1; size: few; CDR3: CATSDFGRKGTDTQYF
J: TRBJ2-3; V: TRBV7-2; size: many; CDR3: CASSKLRTDTQYF
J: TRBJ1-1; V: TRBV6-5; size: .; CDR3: CASSYGPNTEAFF
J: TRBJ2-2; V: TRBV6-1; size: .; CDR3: CASSEWLGEGELFF
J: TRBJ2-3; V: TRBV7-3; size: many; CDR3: CASSPWGGADTQYF
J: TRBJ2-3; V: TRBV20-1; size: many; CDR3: CSARRGYRADTQYF
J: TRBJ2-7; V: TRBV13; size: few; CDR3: CASSLRGVDRAYEQYF
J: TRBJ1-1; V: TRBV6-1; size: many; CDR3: CASKSVSGAFF
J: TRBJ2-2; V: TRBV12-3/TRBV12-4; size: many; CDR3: CASSSTGSGRTGELFF
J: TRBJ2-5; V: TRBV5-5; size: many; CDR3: CASSHGSGHEETQYF
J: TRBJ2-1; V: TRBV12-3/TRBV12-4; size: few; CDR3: CASSSALVYNEQFF
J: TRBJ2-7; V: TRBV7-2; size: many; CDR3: CASSLGPLTSSYEQYF